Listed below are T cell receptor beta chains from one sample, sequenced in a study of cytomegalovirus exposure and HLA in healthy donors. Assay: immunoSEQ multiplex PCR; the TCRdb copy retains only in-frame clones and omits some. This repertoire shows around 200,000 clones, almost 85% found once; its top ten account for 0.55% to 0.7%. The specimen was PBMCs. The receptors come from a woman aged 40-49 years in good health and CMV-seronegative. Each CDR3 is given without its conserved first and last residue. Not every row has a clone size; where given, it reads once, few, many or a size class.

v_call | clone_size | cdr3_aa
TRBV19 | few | ASSRDIVSNEQF
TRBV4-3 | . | ASSQDRGGQGGYGYT
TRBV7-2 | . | ASSLYRGQETQY
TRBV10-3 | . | AIGGDRGANYGYT
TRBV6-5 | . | ASSYGTGQNSPLH
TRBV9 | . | ASSVGTGGYGYT
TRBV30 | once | AWSVLLSWNTEAF
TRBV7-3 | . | ASSPDTGELF
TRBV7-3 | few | ASSLAGSSYEQY
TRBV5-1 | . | ASSLVQGLNTEAF
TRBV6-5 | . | ASSYFTSGGPAEQF
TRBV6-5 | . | ASSYSLSYGYT
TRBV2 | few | ASRPGTGISGANVLT
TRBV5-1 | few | ASSLRGTYEQY
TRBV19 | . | ASSITGGNQPQH
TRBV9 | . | ASSVEPSGQGKYTQY
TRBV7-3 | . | ASSPQGPGNNSPLH
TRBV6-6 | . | ASSYSPTGVGDTQY
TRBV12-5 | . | ASGWGGDWGQPQH
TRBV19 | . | ASSPTGTYEQY
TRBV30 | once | AWYNEGNTIY
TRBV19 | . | ASINSGGPHSYNEQF
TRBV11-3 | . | ASTLQGYNSPLH
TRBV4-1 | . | ASSQTSGGADTQY
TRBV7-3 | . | ASSYSGGANTGELF
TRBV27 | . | ASSWTSGEQY
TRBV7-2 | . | ASSLMGPGGTQY
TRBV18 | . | ASSPKTNTYEQY
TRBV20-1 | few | SASRGYEQY
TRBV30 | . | AWTQAGNEKLF
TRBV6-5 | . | ASSSRDTGYEQY
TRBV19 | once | ASSPRTHSFSYEQY
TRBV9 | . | ASNNGGNHNEQF
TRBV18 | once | ASSNKGGNSPLH
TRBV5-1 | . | ASSSTAGVVTGELF
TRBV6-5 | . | ASSLLPDIWQY
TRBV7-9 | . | SSSQGTSGGANAGELF
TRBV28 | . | ASRPGTGRGYT
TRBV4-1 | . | ASSLRETGGFFEQY
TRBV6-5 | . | ASSYSLAGYGYT
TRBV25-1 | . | ASGTGTGHHEQY
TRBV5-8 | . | ASSESIRGETQY
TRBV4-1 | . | ASSQVQTGEDYGYT
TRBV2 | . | ASSEFRYRGGNQETQY
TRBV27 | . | ASSSLGTNGNTEAF
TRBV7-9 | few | ASSSMVVEKLF
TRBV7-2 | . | ASSQQQGNEQY
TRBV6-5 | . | ASSYGAGAYEQY
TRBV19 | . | ASSIVRAGANVLT
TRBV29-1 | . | SVEPPSGVKNIQY
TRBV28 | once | ASSPPGVQETQY
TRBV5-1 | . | ASSAQTGSNEKLF
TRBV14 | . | ASSQPGRSPLH
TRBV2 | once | ASRGGAGTNQPQH
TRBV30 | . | AWSVGRAWEQY
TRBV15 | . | ATSRGQGNEKLF
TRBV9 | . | ASSVAGTDTQY
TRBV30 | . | AWSVYEADTQY
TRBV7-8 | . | ASSPRQGGNSPLH
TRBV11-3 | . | ASRAGLSTDTQY